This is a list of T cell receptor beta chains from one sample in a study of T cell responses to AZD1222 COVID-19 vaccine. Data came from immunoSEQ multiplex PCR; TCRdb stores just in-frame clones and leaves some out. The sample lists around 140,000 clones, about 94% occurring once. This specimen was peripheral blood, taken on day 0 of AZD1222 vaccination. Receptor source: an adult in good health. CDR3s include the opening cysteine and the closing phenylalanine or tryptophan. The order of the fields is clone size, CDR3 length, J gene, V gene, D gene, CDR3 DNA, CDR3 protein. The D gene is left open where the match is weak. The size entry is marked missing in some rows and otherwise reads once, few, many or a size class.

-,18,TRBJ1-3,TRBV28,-,TGTGCCAGCAGTTCCGGGACGGCGGGAGGCACCTCTGGAAACACCATATATTTT,CASSSGTAGGTSGNTIYF
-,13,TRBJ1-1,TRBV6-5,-,TGTGCCAGCAGGGCCGGGGGGGGCACTGAAGCTTTCTTT,CASRAGGGTEAFF
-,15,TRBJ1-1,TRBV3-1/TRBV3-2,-,TGTGCCAGCAGCCCTCTCGGGCGGGAGAACACTGAAGCTTTCTTT,CASSPLGRENTEAFF
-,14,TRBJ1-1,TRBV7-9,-,TGTGCCAGCAGCTTAGGGCCCGGGAACACTGAAGCTTTCTTT,CASSLGPGNTEAFF
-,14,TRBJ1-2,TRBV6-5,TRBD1,TGTGCCAGCAGCCAAGGGACAGCTAACTATGGCTACACCTTC,CASSQGTANYGYTF
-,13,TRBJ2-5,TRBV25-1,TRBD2,TGTGCCAGCAGTGAATGGGGGGGACAGACCCAGTACTTC,CASSEWGGQTQYF
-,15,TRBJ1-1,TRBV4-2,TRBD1,TGTGCCAGCAGCCCGAGTCAAGGGGGCGCGACTGAAGCTTTCTTT,CASSPSQGGATEAFF
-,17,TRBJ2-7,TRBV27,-,TGTGCCAGCAGTTTAATTCGGGGAGACAGCCCAACCCACGAGCAGTACTTC,CASSLIRGDSPTHEQYF
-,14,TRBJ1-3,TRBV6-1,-,TGTGCCAGCAGTGAACTCTCTCAACGGGACACCATATATTTT,CASSELSQRDTIYF
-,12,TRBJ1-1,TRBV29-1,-,TGCAGCGTTGTACTGAGGAACACTGAAGCTTTCTTT,CSVVLRNTEAFF
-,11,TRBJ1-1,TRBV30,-,TGTGCCTGGAGCTCTAGATCTGAAGCTTTCTTT,CAWSSRSEAFF
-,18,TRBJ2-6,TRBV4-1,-,TGCGCCAGCAGCCCGACTAGTTCAGCCCGCTCTGGGGCCAACGTCCTGACTTTC,CASSPTSSARSGANVLTF
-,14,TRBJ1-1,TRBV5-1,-,TGCGCCAGCAGATCTACGCCCGCTAGCCCTGAAGCTTTCTTT,CASRSTPASPEAFF
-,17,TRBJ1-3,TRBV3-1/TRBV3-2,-,TGTGCCAGCAGCCAGGCCCCTACATGGAGCTCTGGAAACACCATATATTTT,CASSQAPTWSSGNTIYF
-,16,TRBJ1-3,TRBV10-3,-,TGTGCCATCAGTGAACGGGCACCCTCCTCTGGAAACACCATATATTTT,CAISERAPSSGNTIYF
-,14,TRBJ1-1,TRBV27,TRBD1,TGTGCCAGCACACAGGGGGCGGGGAACACTGAAGCTTTCTTT,CASTQGAGNTEAFF
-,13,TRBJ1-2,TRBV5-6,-,TGTGCCAGCAGCTTCTGGTCCGGGTCTGGCTACACCTTC,CASSFWSGSGYTF
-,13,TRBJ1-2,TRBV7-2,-,TGTGCCAGCATCCGGGACCCAGGAGATGGCTACACCTTC,CASIRDPGDGYTF
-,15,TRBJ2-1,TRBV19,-,TGTGCCAGTAGTATTACCGGGAACTCCTACAATGAGCAGTTCTTC,CASSITGNSYNEQFF
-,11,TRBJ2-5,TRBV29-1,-,TGCAGCGGTAAATGGGGGGAGACCCAGTACTTC,CSGKWGETQYF
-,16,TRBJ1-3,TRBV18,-,TGTGCCAGCTCACCAAGGGACTCAAACTCTGGAAACACCATATATTTT,CASSPRDSNSGNTIYF
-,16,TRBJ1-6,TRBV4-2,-,TGTGCCAGCAGCCGGAGCGACGGACTGAGGGATTCACCCCTCCACTTT,CASSRSDGLRDSPLHF
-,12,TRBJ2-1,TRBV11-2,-,TGTGCCAGCAGCTTGGTTCTAATGGAGCAGTTCTTC,CASSLVLMEQFF
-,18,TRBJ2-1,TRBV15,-,TGTGCCACCAGCAGAGATCGCGGGCGAGGTGGTGCCGTCGATGAGCAGTTCTTC,CATSRDRGRGGAVDEQFF
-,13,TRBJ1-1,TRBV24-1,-,TGTGCCACCAGTGTGGGGACGGACACTGAAGCTTTCTTT,CATSVGTDTEAFF
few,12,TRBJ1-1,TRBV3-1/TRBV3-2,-,TGTGCCAGCAGCCAAGGAGCACCTGAAGCTTTCTTT,CASSQGAPEAFF
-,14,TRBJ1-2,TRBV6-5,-,TGTGCCAGCATCCCTCGGGCGCAGGGAGGCGGCTACACCTTC,CASIPRAQGGGYTF
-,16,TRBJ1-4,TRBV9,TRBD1,TGTGCCAGCAACTCAGGGGGCGCTGAAACTAATGAAAAACTGTTTTTT,CASNSGGAETNEKLFF
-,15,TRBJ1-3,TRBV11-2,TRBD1,TGTGCCAGCAGCTCCCGACAGGGAAGAACCTACACCATATATTTT,CASSSRQGRTYTIYF